This TCR beta chain emerged from a study of blood T cell repertoires in COVID-19. The wider study: Sites across the United States, Italy and Spain contributed samples from acute and convalescent COVID-19. PBMCs, B-cell-depleted T cells, or T cells were the source of the cDNA or gDNA that made up the material.

The CDR3 is 14 amino acids. Germline-derived CDR1 and CDR2 are LNHDA and SQIVND (reference sequence). Between the trimmed V and J ends, which lost 3 bases and 3 bases, there was a span of 9 bases. Clones were read by immunoSEQ multiplex PCR, and TCRdb kept only the in-frame ones, dropping some. The repertoire holds 250,000 to 400,000 clones, with around 87% as singletons. This clone was counted only a few times. Sequencing was done on a sample of peripheral blood. The TCR comes from a man aged 45-65 years with active or convalescent COVID-19. The rearrangement joins TRBV19 to TRBJ1-5, with a weak D call TRBD1 (6 bases). The CDR3 DNA reads TGTGCCAGTAGTATGCAGGGGCTCAATCAGCCCCAGCATTTT. Its translation: CASSMQGLNQPQHF.